This entry describes one TCR beta chain. The antigen this receptor binds is unknown. Base qualities are not recorded, but no much larger clone differs from it by a single base. This sample was included in a study of T cells after yellow fever vaccination (dated by TCRdb to between 2018 and 2021). Some background on the complete study: The SMART-Seq v4 Ultra Low Input RNA kit was used to prepare libraries from fractions with low cell numbers. To follow T-cell clones before and after primary and booster YFV17D yellow fever vaccination, bulk TCR alpha and beta repertoires were sequenced over time. Two healthy male donors, one aged 18 to 29 and one aged 30 to 40 years, made up the cohort. Blood was collected at multiple timepoints before and after primary and secondary immunization, and bulk PBMC replicates and cell subsets were isolated.

The intended sense of this specimen's treatment or condition label: live attenuated yellow fever vaccine strain. At each blood-draw timepoint, two biological replicates of bulk PBMCs were obtained. A standard Ficoll-Paque protocol was used to isolate PBMCs from peripheral blood. TriZol was used to extract RNA from bulk PBMCs, CD4 and CD8 fractions, and dextramer-positive and dextramer-negative fractions. TCR cDNA was synthesized by 5'RACE template switching, through which a universal primer site and unique molecular identifiers were introduced. Priming for cDNA synthesis came from both the TCR alpha and TCR beta constant segments. Library amplification used two PCR steps, and the second PCR step added sample barcodes and sequencing adapters. Sequencing of the libraries was done on either Illumina HiSeq 2500 (2x100 bp) or NovaSeq (2x150 bp). Concerning the study's data processing: Demultiplexing of reads and collapsing into UMI consensus sequences were performed with MIGEC, and V(D)J alignment was carried out with MiXCR. Clonotypes responding to the vaccine were identified with edgeR on replicate PBMC samples, with the criteria of FDR below 0.01 and a log2 fold change above 5 up to day 15. Each bulk clonotype received a CD4 or CD8 identity based on whether the sequenced CD4 or CD8 repertoire contained that clonotype at higher abundance. Through fastp at Q25 and MiXCR, TCRdb rebuilt clones from the public reads, retaining in-frame beta chains. Every CDR3 protein is listed once, alongside the most common genes and DNA of its rows. The V and J calls here are based on TCRdb, not the publication. The table for this sample lists about 550,000 distinct CDR3 sequences; over 15% of them were counted only once. The ten most abundant clones make up 14% of the sample.

The germline V gene supplies CDR1 SQVTM and CDR2 ANQGSEA. Counted from cysteine to phenylalanine, this CDR3 has 14 amino acids. Of the read, only the CDR3 DNA is kept; its 42 bases are in frame from base 1. Trimming removed 4 bases from V and 2 bases from J, leaving 15 bases between the germline ends. Overall study results and their limits: A small share of clonotypes occurred in both CD4 and CD8 compartments, likely arising from convergent recombination. Because the study included only a couple of donors, the extent to which the findings can be generalized is limited. Most clones expanded after primary vaccination were re-detected after the booster (about 96% of CD4 and around 88% of CD8), suggesting broad memory maintenance. Computational filtering was required because FACS-sorted repertoires could contain abundant contaminating clonotypes from the bulk population. The secondary T-cell response was weaker than the primary response but faster, peaking on day 5 instead of day 15.

Recombination linked TRBV29-1 to TRBJ2-7; a confident D gene designation cannot be given. The material was PBMCs, obtained 15 days after the yellow fever booster vaccination. The source of this sequence is a man aged 25-45 years who received the YFV17D yellow fever vaccine. The base sequence is TGCAGCGTTGTGGTAGGAAGTGAGGCCTACGAGCAGTACTTC. This encodes CSVVVGSEAYEQYF.